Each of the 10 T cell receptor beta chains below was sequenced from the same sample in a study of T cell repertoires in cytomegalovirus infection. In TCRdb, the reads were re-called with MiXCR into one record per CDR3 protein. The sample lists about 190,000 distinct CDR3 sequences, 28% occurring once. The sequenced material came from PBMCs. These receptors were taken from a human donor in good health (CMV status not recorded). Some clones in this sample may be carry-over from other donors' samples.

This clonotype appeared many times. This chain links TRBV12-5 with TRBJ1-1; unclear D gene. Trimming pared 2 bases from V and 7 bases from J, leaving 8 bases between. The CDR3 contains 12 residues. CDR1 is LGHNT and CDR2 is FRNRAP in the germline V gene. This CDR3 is CASGLPRDEAFF. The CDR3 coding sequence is TGTGCTAGTGGTTTGCCCCGGGATGAAGCTTTCTTT.

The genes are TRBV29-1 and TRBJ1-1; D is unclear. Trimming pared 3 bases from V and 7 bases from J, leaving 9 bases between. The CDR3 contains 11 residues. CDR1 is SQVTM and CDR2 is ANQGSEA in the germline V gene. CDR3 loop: CSVDRTHEAFF. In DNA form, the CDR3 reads TGCAGCGTTGATCGCACCCATGAAGCTTTCTTT.

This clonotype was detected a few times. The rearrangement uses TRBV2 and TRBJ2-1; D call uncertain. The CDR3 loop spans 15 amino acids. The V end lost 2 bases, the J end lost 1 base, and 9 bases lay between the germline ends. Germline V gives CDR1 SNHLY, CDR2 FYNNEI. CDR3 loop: CASSESHTSYNEQFF. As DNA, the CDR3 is TGTGCCAGCAGTGAATCACACACTTCCTACAATGAGCAGTTCTTC.

The CDR3 here is CASSLTSGGAYEQYF. CDR3 sequence (DNA): TGTGCCAGCAGCTTGACTAGCGGGGGGGCATACGAGCAGTACTTC. This chain links TRBV5-4 with TRBJ2-7; TRBD2 aligns across 13 bases. The CDR3 runs 15 residues. The trim removed 1 base at V and 4 bases at J, leaving 2 bases unmatched. Germline CDR1 SGHNT, CDR2 YYREEE (reference sequence).

The CDR3 region has the DNA TGCGCCAGCAGTGCCCCCGGGACAGGGGAAGCTTTCTTT. This translates into CASSAPGTGEAFF. The V and J genes are TRBV10-1 and TRBJ1-1; 9 bases agree with TRBD1. Trimming took 4 bases from V and 8 from J; bases not matched to a gene: 5. Germline V gene sequence: CDR1 WNHNN, CDR2 SYGVQD (reference sequence). The CDR3 consists of 13 residues.

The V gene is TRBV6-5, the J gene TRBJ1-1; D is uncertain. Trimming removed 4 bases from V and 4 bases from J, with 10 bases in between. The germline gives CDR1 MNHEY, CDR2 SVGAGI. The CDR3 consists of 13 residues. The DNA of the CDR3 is TGTGCCAGCAGTTCCCCAGTCCTCACTGAAGCTTTCTTT. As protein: CASSSPVLTEAFF.

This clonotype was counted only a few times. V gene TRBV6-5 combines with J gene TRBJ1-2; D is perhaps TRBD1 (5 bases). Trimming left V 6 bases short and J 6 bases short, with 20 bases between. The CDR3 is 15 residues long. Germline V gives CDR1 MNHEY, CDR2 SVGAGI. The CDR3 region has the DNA TGTGCCAGCAGGCTCCAGTGGCAGGGTCAGGATGGCTACACCTTC. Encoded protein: CASRLQWQGQDGYTF.

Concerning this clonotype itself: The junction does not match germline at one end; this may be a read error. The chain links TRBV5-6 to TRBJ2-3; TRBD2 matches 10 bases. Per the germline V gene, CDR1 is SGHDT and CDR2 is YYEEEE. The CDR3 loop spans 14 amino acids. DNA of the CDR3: TGTACCAGCAGCCTAGCGGGGGCGGGAGATACGCAGTATTTT. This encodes CTSSLAGAGDTQYF.

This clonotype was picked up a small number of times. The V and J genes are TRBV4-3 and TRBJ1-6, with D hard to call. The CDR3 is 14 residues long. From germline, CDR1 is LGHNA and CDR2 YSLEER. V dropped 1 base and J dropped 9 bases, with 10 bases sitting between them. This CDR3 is CASSQVSQSSPLHF. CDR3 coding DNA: TGCGCCAGCAGCCAAGTCTCCCAGAGTTCACCCCTCCACTTT.

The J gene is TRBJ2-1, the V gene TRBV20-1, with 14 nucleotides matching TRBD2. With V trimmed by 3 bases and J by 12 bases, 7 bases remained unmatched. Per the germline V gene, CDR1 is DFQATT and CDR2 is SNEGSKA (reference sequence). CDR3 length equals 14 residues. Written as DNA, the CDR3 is TGCAGTGCTAGGGGACTAGCGGGGGCGCCATGGCAGTTCTTC. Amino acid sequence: CSARGLAGAPWQFF.